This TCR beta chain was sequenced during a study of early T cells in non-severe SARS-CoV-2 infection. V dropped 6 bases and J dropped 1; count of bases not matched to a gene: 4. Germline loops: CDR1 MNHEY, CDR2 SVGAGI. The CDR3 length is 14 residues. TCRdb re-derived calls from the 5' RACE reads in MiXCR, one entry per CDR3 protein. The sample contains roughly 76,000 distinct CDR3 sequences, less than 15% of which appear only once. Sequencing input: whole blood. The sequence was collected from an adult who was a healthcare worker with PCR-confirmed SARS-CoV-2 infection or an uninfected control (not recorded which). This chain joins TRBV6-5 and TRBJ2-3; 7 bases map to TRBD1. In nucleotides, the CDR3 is TGTGCCAGCAGAGAACAGGGGCGCACAGATACGCAGTATTTT. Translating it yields CASREQGRTDTQYF.